Below are 6 T cell receptor beta chains sequenced from a single sample in a study of blood T cells in healthy people across ages. Through a sample-barcoded 5' primer and a J-beta primer mix, a second PCR was run for roughly 7 to 12 cycles. In TCRdb, the 5' RACE reads were re-called with MiXCR into one record per CDR3 protein. The data show 1.5 million or so distinct CDR3 sequences, about 45% seen once. Sequenced input: blood. The receptor source for this set is a woman aged 18-29 years in good health.

This clonotype was counted a single time. The V gene is TRBV7-9, the J gene TRBJ2-2; 9 bases are a match to TRBD2. Germline CDR1 SEHNR, CDR2 FQNEAQ (reference sequence). The CDR3 spans 14 residues. V lost 10 bases and J lost 1; bases outside the gene matches: 4. CDR3 nucleotides: TGTGCCATCAAGACTAGCGGGAACACCGGGGAGCTGTTTTTT. This encodes CAIKTSGNTGELFF. Together with reference TRBV7-9 and TRBJ2-2, the CDR3 gives the full variable domain: DTGVSQNPRHKITKRGQNVTFRCDPISEHNRLYWYRQTLGQGPEFLTYFQNEAQLEKSRLLSDRFSAERPKGSFSTLEIQRTEQGDSAMYLCAIKTSGNTGELFFGEGSRLTVL.

The chain combines TRBV29-1 with TRBJ2-7; D unresolved. This CDR3 is 13 amino acids long. Per germline, CDR1 SQVTM and CDR2 ANQGSEA. V gave up 0 bases and J gave up 2 bases, with 8 bases separating them. In DNA, the CDR3 is TGCAGCGTTGAAGATAGCCAGACCTACGAGCAGTACTTC. This encodes CSVEDSQTYEQYF.

The J gene is TRBJ2-3, the V gene TRBV27, with TRBD1 identical over 7 bases. V was pared by 4 bases and J by 4 bases, with 5 bases of the junction left unmatched. Germline values: CDR1 MNHEY, CDR2 SMNVEV (reference sequence). CDR3 length: 14 amino acids. Here the CDR3 DNA reads TGTGCCAGCAGTTGGGGTACAGGGGCAGATACGCAGTATTTT. Protein product: CASSWGTGADTQYF.

This sequence joins TRBV4-3 and TRBJ2-1, with 10 bases aligning to TRBD2. The CDR3 has 16 residues. Germline V gene data show CDR1 as LGHNA and CDR2 as YSLEER. With V trimmed by 0 bases and J by 7 bases, 6 bases remained unmatched. The CDR3 is CASSQDLQRGGNEQFF. CDR3 DNA: TGCGCCAGCAGCCAAGATCTTCAGCGGGGGGGAAATGAGCAGTTCTTC.

This sequence joins TRBV18 and TRBJ2-3; D is possibly TRBD1 or TRBD2 (5 bases each). V lost 1 base and J 2 bases, leaving 19 bases between the germline ends. Germline V lookup: CDR1 KGHSH, CDR2 LQKENI. There are 18 residues in the CDR3. The CDR3 coding sequence is TGTGCCAGCTCACCACAGGGGACGCCTGAAAGGGACACAGATACGCAGTATTTT. Amino acids: CASSPQGTPERDTDTQYF. Using reference TRBV18 and TRBJ2-3 for the parts outside the CDR3, the full variable domain is NAGVMQNPRHLVRRRGQEARLRCSPMKGHSHVYWYRQLPEEGLKFMVYLQKENIIDESGMPKERFSAEFPKEGPSILRIQQVVRGDSAAYFCASSPQGTPERDTDTQYFGPGTRLTVL.

The sample holds a few counts of this clonotype. The rearrangement uses TRBV5-8 and TRBJ1-5; possible D gene TRBD1, 5 bases. Germline V CDR1 and CDR2: SGHTS, YDEGEE. The CDR3 has 16 residues. V gave up 1 base and J gave up 0 bases, with 11 bases separating them. The CDR3 nucleotides are TGTGCCAGCAGCTTGTTAGGGCAGGGTAGCAATCAGCCCCAGCATTTT. The encoded protein is CASSLLGQGSNQPQHF.